A selection of T cell receptor beta chains follows, all from one sample in a study of blood T cell repertoires in COVID-19. TCRdb's table, derived via immunoSEQ multiplex PCR, lists solely in-frame clones and lacks some. The sample gives hundreds of thousands of clones, about 84% of which show up once; approximately 6% is in the top ten. The sample consisted of peripheral blood. The receptors derive from an elderly woman with COVID-19, enrolled during active disease. Both conserved end residues are part of each CDR3. A D gene is named only where the DNA matches it firmly. For some rows the clone size is stated as once, few or many, or as a class when expanded; others skip it.

j_gene | abundance | d_gene | v_gene | CDR3aa | CDR3nt
TRBJ2-3 | - | - | TRBV7-2 | CASTPLADTQYF | TGTGCCAGCACCCCTCTCGCGGATACGCAGTATTTT
TRBJ1-2 | - | TRBD1 | TRBV19 | CASSRDRGSGGYTF | TGTGCCAGCTCCCGGGACAGGGGGTCGGGTGGCTACACCTTC
TRBJ1-5 | - | TRBD1 | TRBV6-5 | CASRPDRVKEPQHF | TGTGCCAGCAGACCCGACAGGGTGAAGGAGCCCCAGCATTTT
TRBJ1-6 | - | TRBD1 | TRBV4-1 | CASSQVGIQRTGKNNSPLHF | TGCGCCAGCAGCCAAGTGGGTATCCAGAGGACAGGGAAAAATAATTCACCCCTCCACTTT
TRBJ2-1 | - | TRBD2 | TRBV4-1 | CASSQDELAGGRNEQFF | TGCGCCAGCAGCCAAGATGAACTAGCGGGGGGCCGGAATGAGCAGTTCTTC
TRBJ1-2 | - | TRBD1 | TRBV28 | CASSPGDSHFGYTF | TGTGCCAGCAGCCCCGGGGACAGTCATTTTGGCTACACCTTC
TRBJ2-6 | few | - | TRBV28 | CASSTGGARTRGSGANVLTF | TGTGCCAGCAGCACTGGGGGGGCGCGTACTAGGGGCTCTGGGGCCAACGTCCTGACTTTC
TRBJ1-2 | - | TRBD1 | TRBV7-2 | CASSLSPGGGYTF | TGTGCCAGCAGCTTATCTCCAGGGGGCGGCTACACCTTC
TRBJ2-2 | - | TRBD1 | TRBV9 | CASSVALGTGALGSGELFF | TGTGCCAGCAGCGTAGCCCTCGGGACAGGGGCCCTTGGTTCCGGGGAGCTGTTTTTT
TRBJ2-7 | - | - | TRBV19 | CASSIGQSSYEQYF | TGTGCCAGTAGTATTGGGCAGAGCTCCTACGAGCAGTACTTC
TRBJ2-7 | - | TRBD1 | TRBV18 | CASSLTGGEQYF | TGTGCCAGCTCCCTGACAGGGGGCGAGCAGTACTTC
TRBJ1-1 | few | - | TRBV15 | CATSRDSKNTEAFF | TGTGCCACCAGCAGAGATAGCAAGAACACTGAAGCTTTCTTT
TRBJ1-2 | - | - | TRBV28 | CASIGGAGVGYTF | TGTGCCAGCATCGGGGGGGCCGGGGTTGGCTACACCTTC
TRBJ1-5 | - | - | TRBV5-6 | CASSSFRDNRANQPQHF | TGTGCCAGCAGCTCCTTCCGGGACAACCGGGCCAACCAGCCCCAGCATTTT
TRBJ2-3 | - | TRBD2 | TRBV7-3 | CASRAGGGLPDTQYF | TGTGCCAGCAGGGCCGGGGGGGGCCTGCCAGATACGCAGTATTTT
TRBJ1-3 | - | TRBD1 | TRBV2 | CASSLEGALSGNTIYF | TGTGCCAGCAGTCTGGAGGGGGCGCTTTCTGGAAACACCATATATTTT
TRBJ2-2 | - | TRBD1 | TRBV5-1 | CASSPGTGGIGELFF | TGCGCCAGCAGCCCCGGGACAGGGGGGATCGGGGAGCTGTTTTTT
TRBJ1-6 | - | - | TRBV19 | CASSINQVGNSPLHF | TGTGCCAGTAGTATCAACCAGGTTGGGAATTCACCCCTCCACTTT
TRBJ2-2 | - | - | TRBV28 | CASSPADRRNTGELFF | TGTGCCAGCAGTCCCGCGGACAGACGGAACACCGGGGAGCTGTTTTTT
TRBJ1-2 | - | TRBD1 | TRBV6-6 | CASRPGTGSVSYTF | TGTGCCAGCAGGCCCGGGACAGGCTCAGTAAGCTACACCTTC
TRBJ2-1 | many | - | TRBV4-2 | CASSQDPSGYNEQFF | TGTGCCAGCAGCCAAGACCCCTCGGGCTACAATGAGCAGTTCTTC
TRBJ1-5 | - | TRBD1 | TRBV5-1 | CASSSDGTGGNQPQHF | TGCGCCAGCAGCTCGGACGGGACAGGAGGAAATCAGCCCCAGCATTTT
TRBJ2-5 | - | TRBD2 | TRBV3-1/TRBV3-2 | CASSLNRPSGGETQYF | TGTGCCAGCAGCCTTAATCGGCCTAGCGGGGGTGAGACCCAGTACTTC
TRBJ1-1 | - | - | TRBV30 | CAHDTGNTEAFF | TGTGCCCACGATACAGGGAACACTGAAGCTTTCTTT
TRBJ1-6 | - | - | TRBV6-1 | CASSEGSSYNSPLHF | TGTGCCAGCAGTGAAGGGAGCTCCTATAATTCACCCCTCCACTTT
TRBJ2-1 | - | TRBD2 | TRBV5-1 | CASSWVAGGYNEQFF | TGCGCCAGCAGCTGGGTAGCGGGGGGATACAATGAGCAGTTCTTC
TRBJ1-1 | - | TRBD1 | TRBV28 | CASRLVGQATEAFF | TGTGCCAGCAGACTCGTCGGACAGGCCACTGAAGCTTTCTTT
TRBJ2-1 | - | TRBD2 | TRBV28 | CASSFPPSGNSYNEQFF | TGTGCCAGCAGTTTCCCTCCTAGCGGGAATTCCTACAATGAGCAGTTCTTC
TRBJ2-1 | few | TRBD2 | TRBV6-2/TRBV6-3 | CASSRLAEPTVNEQFF | TGTGCCAGCAGCCGACTAGCGGAACCCACCGTAAATGAGCAGTTCTTC
TRBJ1-4 | - | - | TRBV30 | CAWIVATNEKLFF | TGTGCCTGGATAGTCGCAACTAATGAAAAACTGTTTTTT
TRBJ2-1 | - | TRBD1 | TRBV6-5 | CASRSGTGFGNEQFF | TGTGCCAGCAGATCCGGGACAGGGTTTGGGAATGAGCAGTTCTTC